Listed below are T cell receptor beta chains from one sample, sequenced in a study of a mutant IDH1 vaccine in newly diagnosed glioma. TCRdb's table, derived via immunoSEQ multiplex PCR, lists solely in-frame clones and lacks some. Among 15,000 to 20,000 clones listed, around four fifths were seen once. This sample comprised PBMCs, obtained from a glioma patient treated with radiotherapy, temozolomide or both. The receptors shown here come from a man aged 35 to 55 with glioma. Each CDR3 is given with its conserved first and last residue. Each record gives: V gene, clone size, D gene, J gene, CDR3 protein, CDR3 DNA. D genes are given only for firm matches. Some rows mark clone size as missing; the rest say once, few, many or name a class of expanded clone.

TRBV9,-,-,TRBJ2-5,CASSAHGEEQETQYF,TGTGCCAGCAGCGCCCACGGGGAGGAACAAGAGACCCAGTACTTC
TRBV5-6,-,TRBD1,TRBJ1-2,CASSLGQGSFGYTF,TGTGCCAGCAGCTTGGGACAGGGGTCTTTTGGCTACACCTTC
TRBV7-6,large,TRBD1,TRBJ2-3,CASSETGISTDTQYF,TGTGCCAGCAGCGAGACAGGGATCAGCACAGATACGCAGTATTTT
TRBV6-5,once,-,TRBJ2-2,CASSSYGQGATGELFF,TGTGCCAGCAGTTCGTACGGACAAGGTGCCACCGGGGAGCTGTTTTTT
TRBV7-6,-,-,TRBJ2-1,CASSPAYNEQFF,TGTGCCAGCAGCCCGGCGTATAATGAGCAGTTCTTC
TRBV7-2,-,-,TRBJ2-3,CASSPGTFSTDTQYF,TGTGCCAGCAGCCCGGGGACTTTTAGCACAGATACGCAGTATTTT
TRBV9,-,TRBD2,TRBJ2-1,CASSVVAGDYNEQFF,TGTGCCAGCAGCGTAGTAGCGGGAGATTACAATGAGCAGTTCTTC
TRBV5-1,-,-,TRBJ2-5,CASRPGTPSGETQYF,TGCGCCAGCAGACCCGGGACCCCATCAGGGGAGACCCAGTACTTC
TRBV30,-,-,TRBJ2-1,CAYRTGTYTEQFF,TGTGCCTACAGGACTGGTACCTACACTGAGCAGTTCTTC
TRBV13,-,-,TRBJ2-2,CAHRESHTGELFF,TGTGCCCACCGGGAGAGCCACACCGGGGAGCTGTTTTTT
TRBV5-1,-,TRBD2,TRBJ2-5,CASSRLGGSGSETQYF,TGCGCCAGCAGCCGCCTCGGAGGTAGCGGGAGTGAGACCCAGTACTTC
TRBV15,-,TRBD2,TRBJ2-7,CATSSEREPSYEQYF,TGTGCCACCAGCAGCGAGCGGGAGCCCTCCTACGAGCAGTACTTC
TRBV4-1,-,-,TRBJ2-7,CASSYGPGVEQYF,TGCGCCAGCAGCTACGGACCAGGGGTCGAGCAGTACTTC
TRBV29-1,-,-,TRBJ2-3,CSVELYTDTQYF,TGCAGCGTTGAGTTGTACACAGATACGCAGTATTTT
TRBV2,-,-,TRBJ1-1,CASTAVNTEAFF,TGTGCCAGCACGGCAGTAAACACTGAAGCTTTCTTT
TRBV27,-,-,TRBJ2-6,CASSWGPAGANVLTF,TGTGCCAGCAGTTGGGGACCGGCTGGGGCCAACGTCCTGACTTTC
TRBV10-2,-,TRBD2,TRBJ2-1,CASSASGGGRPYNEQFF,TGCGCCAGCAGTGCATCGGGCGGCGGGAGGCCCTACAATGAGCAGTTCTTC
TRBV19,few,-,TRBJ1-5,CASSSGINQPQHF,TGTGCCAGTAGTTCCGGGATTAATCAGCCCCAGCATTTT
TRBV6-1,-,-,TRBJ2-3,CASIWGSTDTQYF,TGTGCCAGCATCTGGGGGTCCACAGATACGCAGTATTTT
TRBV19,-,TRBD1,TRBJ1-1,CASRAAGGANEAFF,TGTGCCAGTAGGGCGGCAGGGGGCGCTAATGAAGCTTTCTTT
TRBV6-5,-,-,TRBJ2-7,CASSYSPSDLSYEQYF,TGTGCCAGCAGTTACTCCCCTAGCGACCTCTCCTACGAGCAGTACTTC
TRBV6-1,-,TRBD2,TRBJ2-1,CASSVREGLNEQFF,TGTGCCAGCAGTGTGCGGGAGGGCCTCAATGAGCAGTTCTTC
TRBV25-1,-,TRBD2,TRBJ2-3,CASSEGGNQDTQYF,TGTGCCAGCAGTGAGGGAGGGAACCAAGATACGCAGTATTTT
TRBV7-8,-,TRBD2,TRBJ2-2,CASSLVQGGTGELFF,TGTGCCAGCAGCTTAGTCCAGGGAGGGACCGGGGAGCTGTTTTTT